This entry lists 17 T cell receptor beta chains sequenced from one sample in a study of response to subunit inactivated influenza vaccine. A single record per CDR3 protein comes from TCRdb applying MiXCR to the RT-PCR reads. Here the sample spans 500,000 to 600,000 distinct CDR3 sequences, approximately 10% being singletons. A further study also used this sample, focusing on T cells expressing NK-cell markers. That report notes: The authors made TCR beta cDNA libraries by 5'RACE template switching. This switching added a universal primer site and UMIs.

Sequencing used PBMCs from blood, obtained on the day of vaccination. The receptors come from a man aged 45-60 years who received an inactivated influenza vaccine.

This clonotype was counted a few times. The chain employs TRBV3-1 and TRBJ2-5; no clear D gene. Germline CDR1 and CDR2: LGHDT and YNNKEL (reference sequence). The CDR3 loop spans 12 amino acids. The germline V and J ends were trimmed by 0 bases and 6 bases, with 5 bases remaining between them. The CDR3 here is CASSQDQKTQYF. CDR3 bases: TGTGCCAGCAGCCAAGATCAAAAGACCCAGTACTTC.

The DNA for the CDR3 is TGTGCCAGCAGCTTATCTTTTTTGGGTCTAGCGAACACCGGGGAGCTGTTTTTT. This sequence encodes CASSLSFLGLANTGELFF. The chain links TRBV11-1 to TRBJ2-2; D remains ambiguous. Germline values: CDR1 SGHAT, CDR2 FQDESV (reference sequence). V was pared by 2 bases and J by 0 bases, with 16 bases between. CDR3 length: 18 residues.

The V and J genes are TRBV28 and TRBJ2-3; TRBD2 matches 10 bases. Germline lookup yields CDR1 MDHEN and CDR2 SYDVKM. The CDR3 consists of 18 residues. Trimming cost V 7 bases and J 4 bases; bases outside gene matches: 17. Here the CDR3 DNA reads TGTGCCAGCACCTCATCCTTCCTTTCTAGCGGGGGAGCAGATACGCAGTATTTT. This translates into CASTSSFLSSGGADTQYF.

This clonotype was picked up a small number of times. CDR3 DNA: TGCAGCGTCGCCGGACAGGGGGCCACGAACACCGGGGAGCTGTTTTTT. Protein: CSVAGQGATNTGELFF. The chain uses TRBV29-1 and TRBJ2-2; the match to TRBD1 covers 11 bases. This CDR3 has 16 amino acids. V lost 6 bases and J lost 0; bases outside the gene matches: 6. Germline CDR1 is SQVTM and CDR2 is ANQGSEA.

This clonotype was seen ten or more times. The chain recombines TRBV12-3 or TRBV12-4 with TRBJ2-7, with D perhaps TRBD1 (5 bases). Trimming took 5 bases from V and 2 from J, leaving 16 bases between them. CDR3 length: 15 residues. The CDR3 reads CASSKTAFVTYEQYF. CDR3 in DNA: TGTGCCAGCAGTAAGACAGCTTTTGTTACCTACGAGCAGTACTTC.

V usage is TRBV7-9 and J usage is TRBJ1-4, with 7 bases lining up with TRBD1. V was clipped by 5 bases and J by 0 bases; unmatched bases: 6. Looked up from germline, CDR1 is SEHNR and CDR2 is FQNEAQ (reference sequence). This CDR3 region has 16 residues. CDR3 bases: TGTGCCAGCAGCCGTAGGGACAGCTCAACTAATGAAAAACTGTTTTTT. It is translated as CASSRRDSSTNEKLFF.

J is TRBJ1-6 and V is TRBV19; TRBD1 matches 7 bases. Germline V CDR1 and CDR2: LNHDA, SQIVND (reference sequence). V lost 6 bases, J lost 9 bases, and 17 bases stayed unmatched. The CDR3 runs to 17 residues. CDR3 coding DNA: TGTGCCAGTAGCCAATCGACAGGGAGAGGACTTACTTCACCCCTCCACTTT. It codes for CASSQSTGRGLTSPLHF.

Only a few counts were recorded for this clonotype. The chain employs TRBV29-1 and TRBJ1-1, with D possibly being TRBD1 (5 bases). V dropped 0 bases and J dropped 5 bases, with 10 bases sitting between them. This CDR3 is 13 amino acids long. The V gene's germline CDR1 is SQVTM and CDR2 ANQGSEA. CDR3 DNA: TGCAGCGTTGAAGATCAGCAGGGTACTGAAGCTTTCTTT. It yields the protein CSVEDQQGTEAFF.

CDR3: CASSSPYPLSSVGTQYF. In DNA, the CDR3 is TGTGCCAGCAGCTCGCCTTATCCACTTTCCAGCGTCGGTACGCAGTATTTT. The genes are TRBV7-3 and TRBJ2-3; D remains ambiguous. V was trimmed by 4 bases and J by 8 bases, leaving 25 bases between them. The CDR3 covers 17 residues. Germline values: CDR1 SGHTA, CDR2 FQGTGA. Looking up the rest from reference TRBV7-3 and TRBJ2-3 gives the full variable domain: GAGVSQTPSNKVTEKGKYVELRCDPISGHTALYWYRQSLGQGPEFLIYFQGTGAADDSGLPNDRFFAVRPEGSVSTLKIQRTERGDSAVYLCASSSPYPLSSVGTQYFGPGTRLTVL.

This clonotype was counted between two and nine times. Here the CDR3 DNA reads TGTGCCAGCAGTTACGTACCAACGTTCAATCAGCCCCAGCATTTT. This sequence encodes CASSYVPTFNQPQHF. This sequence joins TRBV6-2 or TRBV6-3 and TRBJ1-5; D gene ambiguous. V was pared by 2 bases and J by 3 bases, with 11 bases between. CDR1 MNHEY and CDR2 SVGEGT come from the germline V gene. This CDR3 is built from 15 residues.

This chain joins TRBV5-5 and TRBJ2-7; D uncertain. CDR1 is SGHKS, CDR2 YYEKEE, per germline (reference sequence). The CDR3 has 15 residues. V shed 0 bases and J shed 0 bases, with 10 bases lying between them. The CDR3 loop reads CASSLEPTSSYEQYF. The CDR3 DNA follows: TGTGCCAGCAGCTTGGAACCGACGAGCTCCTACGAGCAGTACTTC.

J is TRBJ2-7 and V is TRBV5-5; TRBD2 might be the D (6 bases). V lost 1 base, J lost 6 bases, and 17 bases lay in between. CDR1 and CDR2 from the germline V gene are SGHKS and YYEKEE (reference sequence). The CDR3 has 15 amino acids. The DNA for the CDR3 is TGTGCCAGCAGCTTGAATGGGGGGTACGTGGGCGAGCAGTACTTC. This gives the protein CASSLNGGYVGEQYF.

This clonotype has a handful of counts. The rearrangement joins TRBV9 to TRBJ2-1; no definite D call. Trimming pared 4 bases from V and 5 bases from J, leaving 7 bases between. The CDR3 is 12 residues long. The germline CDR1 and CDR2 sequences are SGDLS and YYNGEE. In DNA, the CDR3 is TGTGCCAGCAGCCTAACGAACAATGAGCAGTTCTTC. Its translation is CASSLTNNEQFF. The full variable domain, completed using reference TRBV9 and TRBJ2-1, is DSGVTQTPKHLITATGQRVTLRCSPRSGDLSVYWYQQSLDQGLQFLIQYYNGEERAKGNILERFSAQQFPDLHSELNLSSLELGDSALYFCASSLTNNEQFFGPGTRLTVL.

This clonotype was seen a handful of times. CDR3 sequence reads: CASENPGGNEQYF. Here the CDR3 DNA reads TGCGCCAGCGAGAATCCAGGGGGAAACGAGCAGTACTTC. This chain uses TRBV5-1 with TRBJ2-7; TRBD1 agrees at 7 bases. The germline CDR1 and CDR2 sequences are SGHRS and YFSETQ. This CDR3 comprises 13 residues. V shed 7 bases and J 5 bases; nucleotides not matched to a gene: 9.

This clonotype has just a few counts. The CDR3 DNA is TGTGCCAGCAGAGTCCCAGGAGGACAGACCCAGTACTTC. As protein: CASRVPGGQTQYF. V is TRBV12-3 or TRBV12-4 and J is TRBJ2-5; the D gene is possibly TRBD2 (5 bases). This CDR3 region has 13 residues. Trimming pared 6 bases from V and 6 bases from J, leaving 14 bases between.

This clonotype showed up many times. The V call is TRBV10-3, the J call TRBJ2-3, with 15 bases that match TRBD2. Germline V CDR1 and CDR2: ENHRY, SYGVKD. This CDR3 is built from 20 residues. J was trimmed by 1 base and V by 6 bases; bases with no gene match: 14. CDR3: CAISRTLVGLAGGGTDTQYF. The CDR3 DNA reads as TGTGCCATCAGCCGTACTCTGGTGGGACTAGCGGGAGGAGGCACAGATACGCAGTATTTT.

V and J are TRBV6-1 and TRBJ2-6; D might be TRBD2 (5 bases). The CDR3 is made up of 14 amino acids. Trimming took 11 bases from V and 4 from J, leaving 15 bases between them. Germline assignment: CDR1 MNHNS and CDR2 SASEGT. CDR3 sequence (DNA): TGTGCCGCCAAGGAGGCAGCAGGGGCCAACGTCCTGACTTTC. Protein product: CAAKEAAGANVLTF.